This TCR beta chain emerged from a study of cytomegalovirus exposure and HLA in healthy donors. Amplification used 60 Vbeta primers and 13 Jbeta primers. Libraries were prepared by immunoSEQ multiplex PCR; TCRdb keeps only in-frame clonotypes and omits some of them. The sample holds about 110,000 clones; roughly 70% are singletons and the top ten take roughly 3%. CDR3 length: 15 amino acids. Germline trimming cut 6 bases from V and 5 bases from J; bases unmatched to any gene: 11. CDR1 MNHEY and CDR2 SMNVEV come from the germline V gene (reference sequence). The sequencing sample was made of PBMCs. The receptor was isolated from a male donor in good health and CMV-seropositive. The V gene is TRBV27, the J gene TRBJ2-5, with 8 positions matching TRBD2. The CDR3 sequence is CASSSLLAEWETQYF. CDR3 DNA: TGTGCCAGCAGCTCATTACTAGCGGAGTGGGAGACCCAGTACTTC.